This T cell receptor beta chain was sequenced for a study of vaccination and CD4 T cells after COVID-19. The wider study: Stimulation of the cells used overlapping spike peptide pools from SARS-CoV-2 and from the common cold coronaviruses HCoV-NL63, HCoV-OC43 and HCoV-229E. Control wells got either CEFX epitopes, HIV-1 Nef peptides, or no peptide at all.

This clonotype has only a few counts. The antigen is unknown. CDR3 size: 13 residues. Germline CDR1 reads SNHLY; CDR2 reads FYNNEI. V was cut by 4 bases and J by 4 bases, with 11 bases left in between. Sample treatment: approximately nine-day PBMC culture with coronavirus spike peptide pools or control peptides (ViraFEST assay). Investigators obtained the unexposed donor's CD4+ T cells before the COVID-19 pandemic (2011-2018). TCR sequencing followed the expansion of antigen-specific T cells with peptide pools in ViraFEST. Researchers used the Oncomine TCR Beta short-read assay to sequence DNA from cultured CD4+ T cells. Genomic DNA extraction was carried out from cultured CD4+ T cells. TCRdb reanalysed the PCR reads using MiXCR and keeps one entry per CDR3 protein. Of thousands of distinct CDR3 sequences detected, roughly 28% appear once; the ten largest clones hold 25%.

This TCR was recovered from a human donor in good health. The material sequenced was CD4+ T cells from blood, cultured in vitro. The V and J genes are TRBV2 and TRBJ2-7; D not certain. The CDR3 DNA reads as TGTGCCAGCAGTGGGCTAGGACGGTACGAGCAGTACTTC. This translates into CASSGLGRYEQYF.